The present T cell receptor (beta chain) was sequenced within a study of shared clonotypes between healthy human individuals. Trimming at V came to 4 bases and at J to 3 bases, leaving 6 bases not matched to a gene. CDR1 SGHRS and CDR2 YFSETQ come from the germline V gene. The CDR3 extends over 14 amino acids. Data came from immunoSEQ multiplex PCR; TCRdb stores just in-frame clones and leaves some out. The sample carries approximately 350,000 clones, about 96% recorded once. This chain uses TRBV5-1 with TRBJ2-5; 7 nucleotides match TRBD2. Material for sequencing was memory CD8+ T cells sorted from blood. Documented subset: CD45RO+ cells pooled with CCR7-negative TemRA cells. The clonotype was recovered from a man aged 30 to 39 in good health. The CDR3 DNA reads TGCGCCAGCAGCCCCCAGCGGGAAGAAGAGACCCAGTACTTC. Amino acid sequence: CASSPQREEETQYF.